Listed below are T cell receptor beta chains from one sample, sequenced in a study of blood T cell repertoires in COVID-19. Profiling relied on immunoSEQ multiplex PCR, and the TCRdb table lists in-frame clones only, not all of them. The sample has some 100,000 clones; roughly 89% are singletons. Sequenced material: peripheral blood. All receptors derive from a man between 65 and 85 years old with acute or convalescent COVID-19. The CDR3 runs from the conserved cysteine through the conserved F or W. D genes are given only for firm matches. Size tells how often a clone was seen (once, few, many) or the class of an expanded clone, and some rows leave it out.

length,D,J,V,size,CDR3,DNA
16,TRBD2,TRBJ2-3,TRBV5-1,once,CASSLGAGASTDTQYF,TGCGCCAGCAGCTTGGGAGCGGGGGCTAGCACAGATACGCAGTATTTT
13,-,TRBJ1-2,TRBV6-6,-,CASSIGRGYGYTF,TGTGCCAGCTCGATCGGTAGGGGATACGGCTACACCTTC
14,-,TRBJ1-5,TRBV25-1,few,CASSEYRDTQPQHF,TGTGCCAGCAGTGAATACCGAGATACTCAGCCCCAGCATTTT
14,-,TRBJ1-1,TRBV23-1,once,CASSPPDRNTEAFF,TGCGCCAGCAGTCCACCTGACAGGAACACTGAAGCTTTCTTT
11,-,TRBJ2-2,TRBV6-5,-,CASTFAGELFF,TGTGCCAGCACTTTTGCCGGGGAGCTGTTTTTT
16,-,TRBJ1-1,TRBV6-5,few,CASSYAAYPGGTEAFF,TGTGCCAGCAGTTACGCCGCATATCCAGGTGGAACTGAAGCTTTCTTT
13,-,TRBJ2-3,TRBV6-1,-,CASSERSTDTQYF,TGTGCCAGCAGTGAACGGTCCACAGATACGCAGTATTTT
16,TRBD2,TRBJ2-1,TRBV19,-,CASSIDRLAGENEQFF,TGTGCCAGTAGTATAGACCGACTAGCGGGAGAAAATGAGCAGTTCTTC
12,-,TRBJ1-2,TRBV12-3/TRBV12-4,-,CASSFSQVGYTF,TGTGCCAGCAGTTTCTCCCAGGTGGGCTACACCTTC
17,-,TRBJ1-2,TRBV3-1/TRBV3-2,-,CASSQDYSGGRSYGYTF,TGTGCCAGCAGCCAAGATTATTCGGGGGGCAGGAGCTATGGCTACACCTTC
13,-,TRBJ2-1,TRBV13,-,CASSPTRFAEQFF,TGTGCCAGCAGCCCGACACGTTTTGCTGAGCAGTTCTTC
12,-,TRBJ2-3,TRBV7-2,-,CASSVDRTLVHF,TGTGCCAGCAGCGTTGACAGGACTTTGGTTCATTTT
11,-,TRBJ1-1,TRBV11-3,-,CASSYSFEAFF,TGTGCCAGCAGCTACAGTTTTGAAGCTTTCTTT
13,TRBD2,TRBJ2-7,TRBV27,-,CASSLAGVHEQYF,TGTGCCAGCAGTCTAGCGGGGGTACACGAGCAGTACTTC
11,-,TRBJ1-1,TRBV30,few,CAWSSGSEAFF,TGTGCCTGGAGTTCAGGATCGGAAGCTTTCTTT
15,-,TRBJ1-6,TRBV19,once,CASSSTLRNNSPLHF,TGTGCCAGTAGCTCCACCCTACGAAATAATTCACCCCTCCACTTT
15,TRBD2,TRBJ2-7,TRBV6-2/TRBV6-3,-,CASSLAGGLPYEQYF,TGTGCCAGCAGTTTAGCGGGAGGCCTGCCCTACGAGCAGTACTTC
12,-,TRBJ1-2,TRBV24-1,-,CATSSVGGGYTF,TGTGCCACCAGTTCGGTAGGGGGTGGCTACACCTTC
15,-,TRBJ1-3,TRBV6-5,-,CASSRNREVGNTIYF,TGTGCCAGCAGCAGAAACAGGGAAGTTGGAAACACCATATATTTT
15,-,TRBJ1-5,TRBV23-1,once,CASSPDCHSNQPQHF,TGCGCCAGCAGTCCGGACTGTCATAGCAATCAGCCCCAGCATTTT
13,-,TRBJ2-2,TRBV30,-,CAFRAGWIGELFF,TGTGCCTTCCGGGCAGGGTGGATCGGGGAGCTGTTTTTT
12,-,TRBJ2-1,TRBV6-5,-,CASSTGSPPQFF,TGTGCCAGCAGTACAGGATCCCCTCCCCAGTTCTTC
11,-,TRBJ1-3,TRBV6-5,-,CATGRGNTIYF,TGTGCCACTGGTCGGGGAAACACCATATATTTT
14,-,TRBJ1-3,TRBV19,-,CASSNREAGNTIYF,TGTGCCAGTAGTAACCGGGAGGCTGGAAACACCATATATTTT
13,-,TRBJ1-2,TRBV19,-,CASSIGQRDGYTF,TGTGCCAGTAGTATCGGACAACGGGATGGCTACACCTTC
14,TRBD1,TRBJ1-2,TRBV10-1,once,CASSPGQGAKGYTF,TGCGCCAGCAGCCCCGGACAGGGGGCGAAGGGCTACACCTTC
13,-,TRBJ1-2,TRBV9,-,CASSVGDLRGYTF,TGTGCCAGCAGCGTAGGGGACTTGAGGGGCTACACCTTC
16,TRBD1,TRBJ2-2,TRBV25-1,-,CASSEYTGTGVGELFF,TGTGCCAGCAGTGAATATACCGGGACAGGGGTCGGGGAGCTGTTTTTT
15,TRBD1,TRBJ1-4,TRBV19,-,CASSTTGGIAEKLFF,TGTGCCAGTAGTACTACAGGGGGAATTGCGGAAAAACTGTTTTTT
19,TRBD2,TRBJ2-2,TRBV6-1,-,CASSARTSGGALGTGELFF,TGTGCCAGCAGTGCCCGGACTAGCGGGGGGGCCTTGGGCACCGGGGAGCTGTTTTTT
14,TRBD1,TRBJ2-7,TRBV19,-,CASSTGGSSYEQYF,TGTGCCAGTAGTACAGGGGGCAGCTCCTACGAGCAGTACTTC
17,-,TRBJ1-6,TRBV3-1/TRBV3-2,-,CASSQAEWSSYNSPLHF,TGTGCCAGCAGCCAAGCCGAGTGGAGCTCCTATAATTCACCCCTCCACTTT
13,-,TRBJ2-2,TRBV29-1,-,CSVDKGGTGELFF,TGCAGCGTTGACAAGGGGGGGACCGGGGAGCTGTTTTTT
14,-,TRBJ2-7,TRBV29-1,-,CSVAGAFSPYEQYF,TGCAGCGTCGCAGGGGCTTTTAGCCCCTACGAGCAGTACTTC
11,-,TRBJ1-2,TRBV14,-,CASSQGSGSTF,TGTGCCAGCAGCCAAGGTTCAGGGTCCACCTTC
14,TRBD2,TRBJ2-1,TRBV4-3,-,CASSQERVGSAGVF,TGCGCCAGCAGCCAAGAAAGGGTCGGGAGTGCGGGGGTCTTC
15,-,TRBJ1-5,TRBV7-8,-,CASSLAGPGVLPQHF,TGTGCCAGCAGCTTAGCTGGGCCCGGGGTTCTTCCCCAGCATTTT
12,-,TRBJ2-5,TRBV7-9,-,CASSFGGETQYF,TGTGCCAGCAGCTTTGGAGGGGAGACCCAGTACTTC
13,-,TRBJ2-1,TRBV12-3/TRBV12-4,few,CASSFLLVREQFF,TGTGCCAGCAGTTTCCTATTAGTCCGGGAGCAGTTCTTC
15,TRBD2,TRBJ2-1,TRBV15,-,CATSRESSGSNEQFF,TGTGCCACCAGCAGAGAATCTAGCGGGAGCAATGAGCAGTTCTTC
15,-,TRBJ1-5,TRBV11-2,-,CASSYGGYSNQPQHF,TGTGCCAGCAGCTACGGCGGTTATAGCAATCAGCCCCAGCATTTT
14,TRBD1,TRBJ2-5,TRBV29-1,-,CSVGDRRLRETQYF,TGCAGCGTTGGGGACAGGAGATTGAGAGAGACCCAGTACTTC
13,-,TRBJ1-2,TRBV5-8,-,CASSLRENYGYTF,TGTGCCAGCAGCTTGCGCGAGAACTATGGCTACACCTTC
13,-,TRBJ1-1,TRBV30,-,CAWTGNMNTEAFF,TGTGCCTGGACAGGAAACATGAACACTGAAGCTTTCTTT
15,TRBD1,TRBJ2-7,TRBV5-4,-,CASGDPIRDSYEQYF,TGTGCCAGCGGGGACCCCATCCGGGACAGCTACGAGCAGTACTTC
15,TRBD1,TRBJ1-2,TRBV7-9,-,CASSSSDRGLDGYTF,TGTGCCAGCAGCTCTTCGGACAGGGGGCTGGATGGCTACACCTTC
15,TRBD2,TRBJ2-5,TRBV6-5,-,CASSPPSGGAETQYF,TGTGCCAGCAGTCCCCCAAGCGGGGGGGCCGAGACCCAGTACTTC
14,-,TRBJ2-7,TRBV6-2/TRBV6-3,-,CASSYFTGPYEQYF,TGTGCCAGCAGTTACTTTACAGGACCCTACGAGCAGTACTTC
14,-,TRBJ1-6,TRBV9,once,CASSVAGGNSPLHF,TGTGCCAGCAGCGTAGCCGGGGGTAATTCACCCCTCCACTTT
16,-,TRBJ2-3,TRBV6-1,-,CASSESSAISTDTQYF,TGTGCCAGCAGTGAATCGTCAGCGATCAGCACAGATACGCAGTATTTT
15,-,TRBJ2-2,TRBV7-6,-,CASSLGTSRNGELFF,TGTGCCAGCAGCTTAGGAACTAGCCGGAACGGGGAGCTGTTTTTT
11,-,TRBJ2-7,TRBV5-4,few,CASSLGAEQYF,TGTGCCAGCAGCTTGGGGGCTGAGCAGTACTTC
17,TRBD1,TRBJ2-3,TRBV2,-,CASSEPPPTGPTDTQYF,TGTGCCAGCAGTGAGCCCCCCCCGACAGGGCCCACAGATACGCAGTATTTT